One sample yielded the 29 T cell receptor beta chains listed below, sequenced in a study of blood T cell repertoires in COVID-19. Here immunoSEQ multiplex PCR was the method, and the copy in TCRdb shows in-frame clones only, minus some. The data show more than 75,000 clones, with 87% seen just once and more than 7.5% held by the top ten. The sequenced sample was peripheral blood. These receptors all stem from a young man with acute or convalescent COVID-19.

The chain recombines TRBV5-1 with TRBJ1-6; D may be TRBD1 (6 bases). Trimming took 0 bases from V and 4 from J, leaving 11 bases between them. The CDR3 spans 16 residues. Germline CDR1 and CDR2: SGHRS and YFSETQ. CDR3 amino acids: CASSLVGTSYNSPLHF. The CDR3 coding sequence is TGCGCCAGCAGCTTGGTGGGGACATCTTATAATTCACCCCTCCACTTT.

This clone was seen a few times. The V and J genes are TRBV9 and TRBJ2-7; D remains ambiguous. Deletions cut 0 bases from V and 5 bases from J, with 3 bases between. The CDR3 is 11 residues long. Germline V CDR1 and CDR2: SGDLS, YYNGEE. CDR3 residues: CASSVGDEQYF. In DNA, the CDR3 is TGTGCCAGCAGCGTAGGCGACGAGCAGTACTTC.

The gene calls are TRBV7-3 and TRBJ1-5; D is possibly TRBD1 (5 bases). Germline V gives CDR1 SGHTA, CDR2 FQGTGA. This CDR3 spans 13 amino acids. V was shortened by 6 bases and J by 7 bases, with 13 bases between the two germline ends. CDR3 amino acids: CASSQRGGQPQHF. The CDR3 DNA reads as TGTGCCAGCAGTCAAAGGGGTGGCCAGCCCCAGCATTTT.

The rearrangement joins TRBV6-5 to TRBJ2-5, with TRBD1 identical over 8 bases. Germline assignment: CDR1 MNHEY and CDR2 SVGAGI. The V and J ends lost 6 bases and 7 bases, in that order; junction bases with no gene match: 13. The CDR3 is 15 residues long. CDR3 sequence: CASRPPGTGGGTQYF. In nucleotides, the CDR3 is TGTGCCAGCAGACCCCCCGGGACAGGTGGGGGGACCCAGTACTTC.

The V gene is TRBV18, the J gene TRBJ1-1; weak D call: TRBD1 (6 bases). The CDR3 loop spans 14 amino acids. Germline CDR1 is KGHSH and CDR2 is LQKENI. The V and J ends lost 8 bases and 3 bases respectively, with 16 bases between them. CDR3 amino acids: CASGLVTGHTEAFF. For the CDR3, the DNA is TGTGCCAGCGGTCTGGTTACAGGGCACACTGAAGCTTTCTTT.

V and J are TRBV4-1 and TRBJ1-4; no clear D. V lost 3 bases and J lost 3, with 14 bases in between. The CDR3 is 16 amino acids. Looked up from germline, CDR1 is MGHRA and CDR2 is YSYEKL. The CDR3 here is CASSHSPLAANEKLFF. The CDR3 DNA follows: TGCGCCAGCAGCCATAGTCCGCTGGCGGCTAATGAAAAACTGTTTTTT.

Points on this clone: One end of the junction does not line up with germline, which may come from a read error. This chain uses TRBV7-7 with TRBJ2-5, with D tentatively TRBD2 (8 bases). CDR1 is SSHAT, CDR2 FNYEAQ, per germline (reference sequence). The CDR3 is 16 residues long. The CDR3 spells CASSLAGTVPQETQYF. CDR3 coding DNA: TGTGCTAGCAGCTTAGCGGGGACAGTTCCCCAAGAGACCCAGTACTTC.

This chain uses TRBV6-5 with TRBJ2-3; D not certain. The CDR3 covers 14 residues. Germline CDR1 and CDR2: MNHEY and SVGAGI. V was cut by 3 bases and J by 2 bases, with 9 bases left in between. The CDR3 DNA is TGTGCCAGCAGTTATACACTACCCACAGATACGCAGTATTTT. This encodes CASSYTLPTDTQYF.

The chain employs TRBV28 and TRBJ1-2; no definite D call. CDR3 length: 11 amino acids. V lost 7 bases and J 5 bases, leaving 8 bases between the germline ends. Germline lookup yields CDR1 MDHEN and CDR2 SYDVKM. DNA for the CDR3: TGTGCCAGCACCTCGTCGTATGGCTACACCTTC. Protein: CASTSSYGYTF.

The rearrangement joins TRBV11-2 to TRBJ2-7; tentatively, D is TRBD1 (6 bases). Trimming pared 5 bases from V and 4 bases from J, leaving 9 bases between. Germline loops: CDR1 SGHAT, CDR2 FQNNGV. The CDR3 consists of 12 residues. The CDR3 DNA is TGTGCCAGCAGCGCCCAGGGGTACGAGCAGTACTTC. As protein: CASSAQGYEQYF.

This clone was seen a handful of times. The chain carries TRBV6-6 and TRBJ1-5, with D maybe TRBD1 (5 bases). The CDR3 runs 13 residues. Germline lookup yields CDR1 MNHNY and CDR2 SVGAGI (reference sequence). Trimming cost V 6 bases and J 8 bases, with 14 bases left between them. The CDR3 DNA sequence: TGTGCCAGCAGCCGGGGGGAAAATGAGCCCCAGCATTTT. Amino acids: CASSRGENEPQHF.

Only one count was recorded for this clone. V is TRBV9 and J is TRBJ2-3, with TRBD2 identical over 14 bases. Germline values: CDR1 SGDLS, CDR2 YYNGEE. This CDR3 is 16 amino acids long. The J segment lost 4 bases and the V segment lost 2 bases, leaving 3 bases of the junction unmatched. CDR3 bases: TGTGCCAGCAGCGTGGGACTAGCGGGAGTGGCAGATACGCAGTATTTT. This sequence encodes CASSVGLAGVADTQYF.

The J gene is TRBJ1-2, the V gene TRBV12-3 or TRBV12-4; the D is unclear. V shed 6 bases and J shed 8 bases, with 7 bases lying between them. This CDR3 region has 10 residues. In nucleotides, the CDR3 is TGTGCCAGCAGCCGAGCGGGCTACACCTTC. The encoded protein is CASSRAGYTF.

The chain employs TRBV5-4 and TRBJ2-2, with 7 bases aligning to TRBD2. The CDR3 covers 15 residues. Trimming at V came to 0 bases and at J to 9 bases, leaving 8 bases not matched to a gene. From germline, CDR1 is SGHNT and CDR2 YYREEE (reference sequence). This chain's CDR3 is CASSLVAGQFRELFF. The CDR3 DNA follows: TGTGCCAGCAGCTTGGTAGCGGGCCAGTTTAGGGAGCTGTTTTTT.

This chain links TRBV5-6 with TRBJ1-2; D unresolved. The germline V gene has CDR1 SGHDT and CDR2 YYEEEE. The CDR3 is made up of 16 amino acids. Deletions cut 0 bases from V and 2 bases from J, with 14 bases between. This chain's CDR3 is CASSLVDEGLNYGYTF. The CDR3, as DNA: TGTGCCAGCAGCTTGGTTGATGAGGGTCTAAACTATGGCTACACCTTC.

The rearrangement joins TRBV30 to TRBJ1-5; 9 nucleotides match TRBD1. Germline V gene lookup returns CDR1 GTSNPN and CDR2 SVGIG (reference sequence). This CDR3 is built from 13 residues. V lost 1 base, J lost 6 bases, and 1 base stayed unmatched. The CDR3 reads CAWSEQGAQPQHF. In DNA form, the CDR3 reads TGTGCCTGGAGTGAACAGGGGGCTCAGCCCCAGCATTTT.

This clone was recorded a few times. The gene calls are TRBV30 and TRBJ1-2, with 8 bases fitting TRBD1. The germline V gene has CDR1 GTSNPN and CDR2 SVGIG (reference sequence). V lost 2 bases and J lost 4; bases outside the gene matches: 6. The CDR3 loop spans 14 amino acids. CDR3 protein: CAWSPGQARYGYTF. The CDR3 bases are TGTGCCTGGAGTCCGGGACAGGCCCGCTATGGCTACACCTTC.

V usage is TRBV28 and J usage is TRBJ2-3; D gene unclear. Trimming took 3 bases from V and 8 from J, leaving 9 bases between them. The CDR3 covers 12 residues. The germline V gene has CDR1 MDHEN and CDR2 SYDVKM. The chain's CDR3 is CASSFIGFTQYF. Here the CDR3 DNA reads TGTGCCAGCAGTTTCATCGGGTTTACGCAGTATTTT.

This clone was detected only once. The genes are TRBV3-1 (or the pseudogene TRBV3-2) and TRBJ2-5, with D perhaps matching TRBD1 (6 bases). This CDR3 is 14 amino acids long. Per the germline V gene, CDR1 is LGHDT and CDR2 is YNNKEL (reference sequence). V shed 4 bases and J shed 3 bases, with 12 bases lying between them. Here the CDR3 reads CASSRLGAKETQYF. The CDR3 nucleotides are TGTGCCAGCAGCCGGCTGGGGGCGAAAGAGACCCAGTACTTC.

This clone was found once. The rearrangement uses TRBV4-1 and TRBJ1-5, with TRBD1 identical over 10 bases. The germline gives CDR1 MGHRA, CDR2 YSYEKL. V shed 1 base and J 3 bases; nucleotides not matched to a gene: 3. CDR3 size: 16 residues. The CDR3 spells CASSQVGTGVNQPQHF. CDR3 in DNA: TGCGCCAGCAGCCAAGTTGGGACAGGGGTCAATCAGCCCCAGCATTTT.

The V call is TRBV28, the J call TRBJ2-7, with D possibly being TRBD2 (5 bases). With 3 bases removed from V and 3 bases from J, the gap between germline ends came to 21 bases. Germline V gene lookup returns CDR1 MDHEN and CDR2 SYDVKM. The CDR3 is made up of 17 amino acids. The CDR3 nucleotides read TGTGCCAGCAGTTTTTGGGTCTTTAGCGAGCAAGTCTACGAGCAGTACTTC. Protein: CASSFWVFSEQVYEQYF. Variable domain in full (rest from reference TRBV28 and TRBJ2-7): DVKVTQSSRYLVKRTGEKVFLECVQDMDHENMFWYRQDPGLGLRLIYFSYDVKMKEKGDIPEGYSVSREKKERFSLILESASTNQTSMYLCASSFWVFSEQVYEQYFGPGTRLTVT.

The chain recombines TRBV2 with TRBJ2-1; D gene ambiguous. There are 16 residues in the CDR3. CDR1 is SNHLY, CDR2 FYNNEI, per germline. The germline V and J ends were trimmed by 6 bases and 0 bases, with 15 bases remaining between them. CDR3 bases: TGTGCCAGCAGGAGAGAACTTCTAAGCTCCTACAATGAGCAGTTCTTC. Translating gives CASRRELLSSYNEQFF.

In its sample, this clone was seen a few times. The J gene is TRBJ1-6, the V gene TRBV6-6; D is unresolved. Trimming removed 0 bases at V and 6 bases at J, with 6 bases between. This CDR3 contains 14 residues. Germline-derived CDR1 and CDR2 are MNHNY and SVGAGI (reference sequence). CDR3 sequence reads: CASSYSDTNSPLHF. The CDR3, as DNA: TGTGCCAGCAGTTACTCTGACACTAATTCACCCCTCCACTTT.

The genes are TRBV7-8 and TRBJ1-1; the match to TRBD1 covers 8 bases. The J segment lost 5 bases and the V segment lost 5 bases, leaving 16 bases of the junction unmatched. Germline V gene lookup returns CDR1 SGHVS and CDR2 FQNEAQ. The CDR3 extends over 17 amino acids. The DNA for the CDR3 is TGTGCCAGCAGCCCCCATGGGACAGGACCATTGGGAACTGAAGCTTTCTTT. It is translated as CASSPHGTGPLGTEAFF.

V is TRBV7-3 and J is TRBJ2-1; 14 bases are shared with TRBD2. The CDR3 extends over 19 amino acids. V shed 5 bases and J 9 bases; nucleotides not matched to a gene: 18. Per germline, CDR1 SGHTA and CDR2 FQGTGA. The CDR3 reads CASSPTPGLAGDERGEQFF. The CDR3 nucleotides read TGTGCCAGCAGCCCGACTCCGGGACTAGCGGGAGACGAGCGAGGTGAGCAGTTCTTC.

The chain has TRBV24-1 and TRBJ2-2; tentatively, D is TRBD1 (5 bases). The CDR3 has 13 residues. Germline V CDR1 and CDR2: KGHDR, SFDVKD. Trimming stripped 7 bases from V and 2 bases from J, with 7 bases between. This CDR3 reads CATRDRNTGELFF. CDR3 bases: TGTGCCACCAGAGACAGAAACACCGGGGAGCTGTTTTTT.

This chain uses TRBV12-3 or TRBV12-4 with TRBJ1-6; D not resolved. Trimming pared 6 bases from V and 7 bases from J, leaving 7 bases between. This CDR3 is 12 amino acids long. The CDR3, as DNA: TGTGCCAGCAGCCCACAGAATTCACCCCTCCACTTT. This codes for CASSPQNSPLHF.

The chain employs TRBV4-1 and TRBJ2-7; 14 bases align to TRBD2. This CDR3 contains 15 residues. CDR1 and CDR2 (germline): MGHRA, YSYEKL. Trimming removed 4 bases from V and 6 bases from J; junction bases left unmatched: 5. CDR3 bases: TGCGCCAGCAGCCTCGGACTAGCGGGAGGTGGCGAGCAGTACTTC. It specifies CASSLGLAGGGEQYF.

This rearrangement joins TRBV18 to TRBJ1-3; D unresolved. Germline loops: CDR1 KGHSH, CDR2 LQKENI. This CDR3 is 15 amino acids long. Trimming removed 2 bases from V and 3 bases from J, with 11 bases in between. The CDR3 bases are TGTGCCAGCTCACCAATCTCCGGAGTTGGAAACACCATATATTTT. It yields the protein CASSPISGVGNTIYF.